This entry describes one T cell receptor (beta chain). The sample comes from a study of T cell changes during pregnancy in multiple sclerosis. Assay used: immunoSEQ multiplex PCR; TCRdb lists only in-frame clones, some missing. Seen here are fewer than 30,000 clones, 85% to 95% observed once, and the top ten hold about 5.7%. Trimming took 2 bases from V and 2 from J; bases not matched to a gene: 9. Germline CDR1 is SGHNT and CDR2 is YYREEE (reference sequence). There are 16 residues in the CDR3. This rearrangement joins TRBV5-4 to TRBJ2-7; TRBD1 matches 8 bases. The sequences come from CD8+ T cells from peripheral blood mononuclear cells, collected before pregnancy. The origin of this receptor is a female donor with multiple sclerosis, enrolled in a pregnancy study. The CDR3, as DNA: TGTGCCAGCAGCTTACTACAGGGGGAGGTTGCCTACGAGCAGTACTTC. It yields the protein CASSLLQGEVAYEQYF. The full variable domain, with the rest looked up from reference TRBV5-4 and TRBJ2-7, is ETGVTQSPTHLIKTRGQQVTLRCSSQSGHNTVSWYQQALGQGPQFIFQYYREEENGRGNFPPRFSGLQFPNYSSELNVNALELDDSALYLCASSLLQGEVAYEQYFGPGTRLTVT.